The sequence of this TCR beta chain was determined in a study of blood T cells in healthy people across ages. Whole-study findings and limits: CMV status of donors was unknown, possibly confounding expanded clonotype changes.

PCR was performed a second time for about 7 to 12 cycles using a sample-barcoded 5' primer and a J-beta primer mix. Each CDR3 protein gets one entry after TCRdb re-called the 5' RACE reads with MiXCR. The data contain hundreds of thousands of distinct CDR3 sequences, 40% to 50% of them singletons. The J segment lost 13 bases and the V segment lost 0 bases, leaving 12 bases of the junction unmatched. The CDR3 is 15 residues long. Germline V gene data show CDR1 as SGHDN and CDR2 as FVKESK. Each donor gave around 9.6 milliliters of peripheral blood. Extraction of total RNA produced a minimum of 5.5 micrograms from each sample. On this clonotype itself: As yet, its antigen is unknown.

The specimen sequenced was blood. The TCR originated in a man at least 80 years old in good health. The V call is TRBV14, the J call TRBJ2-4; 7 nucleotides match TRBD1. DNA of the CDR3: TGTGCCAGCAGCCAAGAGGGACAGTTCCTACGAGAGCAGTACTTC. Its translation: CASSQEGQFLREQYF.